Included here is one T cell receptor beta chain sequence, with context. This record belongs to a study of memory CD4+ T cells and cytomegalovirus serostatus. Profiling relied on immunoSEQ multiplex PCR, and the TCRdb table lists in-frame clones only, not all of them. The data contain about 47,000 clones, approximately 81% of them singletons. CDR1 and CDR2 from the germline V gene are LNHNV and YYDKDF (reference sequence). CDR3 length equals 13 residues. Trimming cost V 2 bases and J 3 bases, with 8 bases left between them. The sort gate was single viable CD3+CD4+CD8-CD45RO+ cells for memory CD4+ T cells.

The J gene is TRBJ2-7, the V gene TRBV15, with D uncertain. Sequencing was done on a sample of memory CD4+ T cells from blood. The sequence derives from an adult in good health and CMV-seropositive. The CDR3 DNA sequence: TGTGCCACCAGCAGACGGTTCATCTACGAGCAGTACTTC. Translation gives CATSRRFIYEQYF. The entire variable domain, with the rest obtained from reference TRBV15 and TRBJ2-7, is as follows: DAMVIQNPRYQVTQFGKPVTLSCSQTLNHNVMYWYQQKSSQAPKLLFHYYDKDFNNEADTPDNFQSRRPNTSFCFLDIRSPGLGDTAMYLCATSRRFIYEQYFGPGTRLTVT.